The T cell receptor beta chain described here comes from a study of cytomegalovirus exposure and HLA in healthy donors. This CDR3 contains 13 residues. Germline assignment: CDR1 GTSNPN and CDR2 SVGIG (reference sequence). PCR primers comprised 60 Vbeta and 13 Jbeta primers. Sequenced by immunoSEQ multiplex PCR; TCRdb stores in-frame clones only, minus some. This table has approximately 160,000 clones, about 65% appearing once. The gene calls are TRBV30 and TRBJ2-5, with D tentatively TRBD2 (6 bases). The assigned J gene may be wrong: the sequence end matches TRBJ2-7 better. The clonotype originates from a woman in her late teens or twenties in good health and CMV-seropositive. What was sequenced was PBMCs. The CDR3 DNA reads TGTGCCTGGAGTCCGGGAGAATCCTACGAGCAGTACTTC. Protein: CAWSPGESYEQYF.